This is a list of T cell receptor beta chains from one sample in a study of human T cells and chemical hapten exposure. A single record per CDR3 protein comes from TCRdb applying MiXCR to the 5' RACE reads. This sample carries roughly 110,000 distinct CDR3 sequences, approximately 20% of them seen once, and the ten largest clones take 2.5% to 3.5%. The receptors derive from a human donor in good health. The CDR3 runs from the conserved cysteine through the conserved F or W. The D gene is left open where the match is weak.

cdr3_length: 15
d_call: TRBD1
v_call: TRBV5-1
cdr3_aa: CASSLETTGSTEAFF

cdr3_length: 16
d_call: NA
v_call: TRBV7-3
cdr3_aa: CASSLVTGPGANVLTF

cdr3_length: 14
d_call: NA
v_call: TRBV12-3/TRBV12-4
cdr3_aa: CASSPPGQYTEAFF

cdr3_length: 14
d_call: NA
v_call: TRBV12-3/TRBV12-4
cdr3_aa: CASSSGTSTYEQYF

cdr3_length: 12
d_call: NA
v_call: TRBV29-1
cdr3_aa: CSVVEGAETQYF

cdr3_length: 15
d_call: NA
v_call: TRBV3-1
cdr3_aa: CASSQQGKANTEAFF

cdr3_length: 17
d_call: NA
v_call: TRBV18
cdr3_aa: CASSPSKTPSFTGELFF

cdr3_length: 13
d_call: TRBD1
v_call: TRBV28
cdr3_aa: CASLDRGIYEQYF

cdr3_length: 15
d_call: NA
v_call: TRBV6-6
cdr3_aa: CASSYYRQAVYGYTF

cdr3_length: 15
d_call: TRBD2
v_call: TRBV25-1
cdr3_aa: CASSLGLAVYNEQFF

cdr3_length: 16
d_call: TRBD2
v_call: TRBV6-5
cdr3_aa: CASSSRLAGDPDTQYF

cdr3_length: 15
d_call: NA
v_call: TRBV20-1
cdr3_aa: CSARSETGLAYEQYF

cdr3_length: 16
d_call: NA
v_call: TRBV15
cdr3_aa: CATSRDRGLRNQPQHF

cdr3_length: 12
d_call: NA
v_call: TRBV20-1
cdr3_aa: CSGGSPPGELFF

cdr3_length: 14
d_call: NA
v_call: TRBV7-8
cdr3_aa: CASSRWQDTDTQYF

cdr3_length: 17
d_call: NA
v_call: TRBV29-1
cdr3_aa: CSVGGGGAGQVRTEQYF

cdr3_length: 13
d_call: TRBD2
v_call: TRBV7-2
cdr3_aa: CASSPTSGSEQYF

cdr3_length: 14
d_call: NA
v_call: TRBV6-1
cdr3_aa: CASSVGSWNTEAFF

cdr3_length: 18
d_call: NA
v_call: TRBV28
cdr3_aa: CASSLDVQTVQGSTEAFF

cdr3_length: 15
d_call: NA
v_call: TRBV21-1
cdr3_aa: CASSKGLRGNQPQHF

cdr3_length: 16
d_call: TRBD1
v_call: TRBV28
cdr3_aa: CASSDGQGEFSYEQYF

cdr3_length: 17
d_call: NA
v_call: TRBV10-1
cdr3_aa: CASSEMGGLLSTDTQYF

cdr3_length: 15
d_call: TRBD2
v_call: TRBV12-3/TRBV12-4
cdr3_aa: CASRPIAGVAGELFF

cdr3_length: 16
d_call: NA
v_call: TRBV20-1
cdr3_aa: CSARDPWTVSNQPQHF

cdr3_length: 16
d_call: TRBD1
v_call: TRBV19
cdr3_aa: CASSPLRQGKSQPQHF

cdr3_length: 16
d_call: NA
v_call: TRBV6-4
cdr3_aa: CASSERGGEGTGELFF

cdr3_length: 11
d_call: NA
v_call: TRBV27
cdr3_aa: CASSWNDEQFF

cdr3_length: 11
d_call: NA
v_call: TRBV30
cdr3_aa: CAWSSGTKAFF

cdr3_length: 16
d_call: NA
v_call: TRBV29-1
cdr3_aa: CSVRGGTLPSTDTQYF

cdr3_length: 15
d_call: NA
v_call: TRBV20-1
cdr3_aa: CSASPGPLNTGELFF

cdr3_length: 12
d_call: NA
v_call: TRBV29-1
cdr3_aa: CSVAVQGSEQYF

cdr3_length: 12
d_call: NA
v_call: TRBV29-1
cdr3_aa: CSVTRRTGELFF

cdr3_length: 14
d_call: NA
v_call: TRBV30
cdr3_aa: CAWSVVGIIYGYTF

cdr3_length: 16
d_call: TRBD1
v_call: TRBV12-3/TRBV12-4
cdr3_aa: CASSAAGTVTNEKLFF

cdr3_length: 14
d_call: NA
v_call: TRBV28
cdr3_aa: CASRFGSGANVLTF

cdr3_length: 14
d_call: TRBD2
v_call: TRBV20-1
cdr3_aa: CSARGSGRSYEQYF

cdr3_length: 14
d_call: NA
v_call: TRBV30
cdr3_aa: CAFETSSSTDTQYF